This T cell receptor beta chain was obtained from a study of T cells in Graves' hyperthyroidism and ophthalmopathy. Study findings and constraints: Among thyroid clonotypes expanded above 0.001, most also appeared in blood.

A word on this clonotype: Its antigen is as yet unknown.

Amplified TCR beta CDR3 regions derived from RNA transcripts. The HTBI primer set served for first-round RT-PCR of the TCR CDR3. TCRdb used MiXCR to reprocess the multiplex PCR reads, holding one entry per CDR3 protein. Among 700,000 or so distinct CDR3 sequences, about 17% were seen once, and the ten largest hold about 8.4%. The J segment lost 2 bases and the V segment lost 2 bases, leaving 9 bases of the junction unmatched. The CDR3 sequence is 20 residues long. The definition of stable Graves' hyperthyroidism was no ophthalmopathy progression within 18 months. Diagnoses rested on clinical symptoms, serum thyroxine and TRAb, thyroid ultrasound and orbital computed tomography. The PBMCs were sourced from fresh peripheral blood (approximately 9 ml).

The clonotype comes from a young man with Graves' hyperthyroidism. V gene TRBV12-3 or TRBV12-4 combines with J gene TRBJ2-1; TRBD2 agrees at 16 bases. Sequences were obtained from blood. CDR3 loop: CASSLLWGLAGGLAYNEQFF. CDR3 nucleotides: TGTGCCAGCAGTTTATTATGGGGACTAGCGGGAGGGTTAGCCTACAATGAGCAGTTCTTC.